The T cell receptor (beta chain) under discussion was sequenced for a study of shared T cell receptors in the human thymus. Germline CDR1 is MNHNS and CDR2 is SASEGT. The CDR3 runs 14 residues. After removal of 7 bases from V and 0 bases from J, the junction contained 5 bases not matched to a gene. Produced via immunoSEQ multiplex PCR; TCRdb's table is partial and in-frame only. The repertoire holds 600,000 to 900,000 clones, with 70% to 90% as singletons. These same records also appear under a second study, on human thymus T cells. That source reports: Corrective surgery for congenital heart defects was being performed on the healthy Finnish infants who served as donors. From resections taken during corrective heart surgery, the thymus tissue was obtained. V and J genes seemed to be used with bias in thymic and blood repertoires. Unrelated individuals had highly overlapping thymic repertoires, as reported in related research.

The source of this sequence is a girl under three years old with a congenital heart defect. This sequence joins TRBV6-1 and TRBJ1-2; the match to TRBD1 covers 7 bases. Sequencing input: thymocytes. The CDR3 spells CASNRGQPNYGYTF. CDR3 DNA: TGTGCCAGCAATCGGGGACAGCCTAACTATGGCTACACCTTC.